The 18 T cell receptor beta chains in this list originate from one sample, sequenced in a study of cytomegalovirus exposure and HLA in healthy donors. The PCR employed 60 Vbeta primers together with 13 Jbeta primers. Profiling relied on immunoSEQ multiplex PCR, and the TCRdb table lists in-frame clones only, not all of them. The repertoire holds 83,000 or so clones, with around 76% as singletons. Sequencing was performed on PBMCs. The source of these receptors is a man aged 30 to 39 in good health and CMV-seropositive.

In its sample, this clone was seen a few times. The chain recombines TRBV2 with TRBJ2-3; maybe TRBD2 (6 bases). The CDR3 is made up of 17 amino acids. Germline V CDR1 and CDR2: SNHLY, FYNNEI. The V end was cut by 6 bases, the J end by 4 bases, with 23 bases between. The CDR3 loop reads CASSGMTSSVGADTQYF. The CDR3 DNA reads as TGTGCCAGCAGCGGGATGACTAGTTCGGTGGGGGCAGATACGCAGTATTTT.

The J gene is TRBJ1-6, the V gene TRBV6-6; 7 positions match TRBD1. J was trimmed by 6 bases and V by 2 bases; bases with no gene match: 4. The CDR3 spans 15 residues. CDR1 MNHNY and CDR2 SVGAGI come from the germline V gene (reference sequence). Here the CDR3 DNA reads TGTGCCAGCAGTTACGGGACAGCGATTAATTCACCCCTCCACTTT. This translates into CASSYGTAINSPLHF.

The chain joins TRBV15 to TRBJ2-7; D call uncertain. The CDR3 has 15 amino acids. V dropped 0 bases and J dropped 0 bases, with 9 bases sitting between them. Germline CDR1 reads LNHNV; CDR2 reads YYDKDF (reference sequence). DNA of the CDR3: TGTGCCACCAGCAGAGACAACAGCAACTCCTACGAGCAGTACTTC. Translated: CATSRDNSNSYEQYF. Drawing the rest from reference TRBV15 and TRBJ2-7, the complete variable domain is DAMVIQNPRYQVTQFGKPVTLSCSQTLNHNVMYWYQQKSSQAPKLLFHYYDKDFNNEADTPDNFQSRRPNTSFCFLDIRSPGLGDTAMYLCATSRDNSNSYEQYFGPGTRLTVT.

This clone was seen a single time. This chain joins TRBV5-5 and TRBJ1-1, with TRBD1 matching 7 bases. Trimming removed 5 bases from V and 0 bases from J; junction bases left unmatched: 7. CDR1 SGHKS and CDR2 YYEKEE come from the germline V gene (reference sequence). CDR3 length: 15 residues. CDR3 sequence reads: CASRGQVRMNTEAFF. The CDR3 region has the DNA TGTGCCAGCAGAGGACAGGTTCGAATGAACACTGAAGCTTTCTTT.

J is TRBJ2-5 and V is TRBV9; TRBD2 agrees at 7 bases. CDR3 length equals 15 residues. The V gene's germline CDR1 is SGDLS and CDR2 YYNGEE. After removal of 0 bases from V and 5 bases from J, the junction contained 7 bases not matched to a gene. The CDR3 DNA follows: TGTGCCAGCAGCGTAGGGGGGGGGATTGGGGAGACCCAGTACTTC. Translation gives CASSVGGGIGETQYF.

The rearrangement uses TRBV5-5 and TRBJ1-2, with D tentatively TRBD1 (6 bases). Trimming took off 4 bases at V and 9 bases at J, with 16 bases between the two ends. Germline V gene sequence: CDR1 SGHKS, CDR2 YYEKEE (reference sequence). CDR3 size: 13 residues. CDR3 in amino acids: CASSVKTDSSYTF. DNA for the CDR3: TGTGCCAGCAGCGTGAAGACGGACAGTAGCTACACCTTC.

V is TRBV7-2 and J is TRBJ2-7; a weak D match, TRBD1 (5 bases). Germline CDR1 is SGHTA and CDR2 is FQGNSA. V lost 1 base to trimming and J lost 2 bases, with 12 bases between them. The CDR3 loop spans 15 amino acids. The CDR3 protein is CASSLVGQATYEQYF. In DNA form, the CDR3 reads TGTGCCAGCAGCTTAGTGGGGCAGGCCACCTACGAGCAGTACTTC.

This chain links TRBV30 with TRBJ1-1, with D perhaps TRBD1 (5 bases). The CDR3 runs to 15 residues. The V gene lost 1 base and the J gene lost 4 bases, with 16 bases spanning the gap. In germline, CDR1 is GTSNPN, CDR2 SVGIG (reference sequence). CDR3 amino acids: CAWSGITGSGTEAFF. In DNA form, the CDR3 reads TGTGCCTGGAGTGGAATCACAGGTAGCGGCACTGAAGCTTTCTTT.

The gene calls are TRBV7-8 and TRBJ1-1; D ambiguous. From germline, CDR1 is SGHVS and CDR2 FQNEAQ. V was trimmed by 5 bases and J by 1 base, leaving 11 bases between them. The CDR3 runs 14 residues. The DNA of the CDR3 is TGTGCCAGCAGCCCCTTCGGGGAGAACACTGAAGCTTTCTTT. This gives the protein CASSPFGENTEAFF.

The rearrangement uses TRBV18 and TRBJ1-1; D gene uncertain. The V end lost 0 bases, the J end lost 0 bases, and 8 bases lay between the germline ends. CDR1 and CDR2 (germline): KGHSH, LQKENI. The CDR3 is 15 residues long. CDR3 amino acids: CASSPPREMNTEAFF. CDR3 nucleotides: TGTGCCAGCTCACCACCGAGGGAGATGAACACTGAAGCTTTCTTT.

V usage is TRBV6-1 and J usage is TRBJ1-2; tentatively, D is TRBD1 (5 bases). The CDR3 is 15 amino acids. V lost 2 bases and J lost 4, with 14 bases in between. Germline V gives CDR1 MNHNS, CDR2 SASEGT. The CDR3 is CASSESGRLSYGYTF. CDR3 coding DNA: TGTGCCAGCAGTGAATCAGGGAGGCTTAGCTATGGCTACACCTTC.

The J gene is TRBJ2-7, the V gene TRBV7-6; 7 bases are shared with TRBD1. The length of the CDR3 is 15 residues. In germline, CDR1 is SGHVS, CDR2 FNYEAQ. Trimming at V came to 6 bases and at J to 5 bases, leaving 13 bases not matched to a gene. The DNA of the CDR3 is TGTGCCAGCAGTTCCGACAGGGAACAAGGTCACGAGCAGTACTTC. Residues: CASSSDREQGHEQYF. Combining the CDR3 with reference TRBV7-6 and TRBJ2-7 gives the whole variable domain GAGVSQSPRYKVTKRGQDVALRCDPISGHVSLYWYRQALGQGPEFLTYFNYEAQQDKSGLPNDRFSAERPEGSISTLTIQRTEQRDSAMYRCASSSDREQGHEQYFGPGTRLTVT.

CDR3 coding DNA: TGTGCCATCAGTGAGCAAGGCGGACTAGCGGTATCCTACAATGAGCAGTTCTTC. This encodes CAISEQGGLAVSYNEQFF. V and J are TRBV10-3 and TRBJ2-1, with TRBD2 matching over 10 bases. Germline V gene data show CDR1 as ENHRY and CDR2 as SYGVKD. The V gene end was trimmed by 2 bases and the J gene end by 1 base; junction bases not matched to a gene: 8. The CDR3 covers 18 residues.

The V and J genes are TRBV30 and TRBJ2-7, with D perhaps matching TRBD1 (6 bases). The CDR3 extends over 14 amino acids. With 0 bases removed from V and 2 bases from J, the gap between germline ends came to 11 bases. Looked up from germline, CDR1 is GTSNPN and CDR2 is SVGIG (reference sequence). CDR3 bases: TGTGCCTGGAGTGTACAGGGAATCACCTACGAGCAGTACTTC. Its translation is CAWSVQGITYEQYF.

This rearrangement joins TRBV11-3 to TRBJ2-3; possibly TRBD2 for D (7 bases). This CDR3 has 16 amino acids. The germline V gene has CDR1 SGHNT and CDR2 YENEEA. The V gene lost 3 bases and the J gene lost 3 bases, with 16 bases spanning the gap. The DNA for the CDR3 is TGTGCCAGCAGCTTCCGAGGGGGGGGAGGAACAGATACGCAGTATTTT. Amino acids: CASSFRGGGGTDTQYF.

There are a few counts of this clone. V usage is TRBV14 and J usage is TRBJ2-3; the D is unclear. The CDR3 extends over 17 amino acids. V dropped 1 base and J dropped 6 bases, with 20 bases sitting between them. Germline loops: CDR1 SGHDN, CDR2 FVKESK. The DNA of the CDR3 is TGTGCCAGCAGCCAAGGTACGCTCCTCGGTTCTGTGGATACGCAGTATTTT. Translating it yields CASSQGTLLGSVDTQYF.

The rearrangement uses TRBV10-1 and TRBJ2-1, with a possible D match to TRBD2 (7 bases). The CDR3 has 16 amino acids. Germline V CDR1 and CDR2: WNHNN, SYGVQD (reference sequence). The V end was cut by 3 bases, the J end by 3 bases, with 15 bases between. CDR3 residues: CASSEFGGQDYNEQFF. Here the CDR3 DNA reads TGCGCCAGCAGTGAATTCGGGGGGCAAGACTACAATGAGCAGTTCTTC.

This rearrangement joins TRBV19 to TRBJ2-7; D not certain. Per the germline V gene, CDR1 is LNHDA and CDR2 is SQIVND (reference sequence). The CDR3 extends over 13 amino acids. V lost 6 bases and J lost 2, with 11 bases in between. CDR3 residues: CASSLGVAYEQYF. The CDR3 region has the DNA TGTGCCAGTAGCCTCGGAGTGGCCTACGAGCAGTACTTC.